This T cell receptor (beta chain) was found in a study of T cells after yellow fever vaccination. Study in general: SMART-Seq v4 Ultra Low Input prepared the low-cell-number fractions. Study-level results: Although the secondary response was weaker, it peaked faster, at day 5 versus 15. There was a small share of clonotypes that showed up in both the CD4 and CD8 compartments. Post-booster repertoires contained most primary-vaccination clones again (about 95% CD4, approximately 88% CD8).

This clonotype was detected ten times or more. Its antigen is currently unknown. Germline V gene sequence: CDR1 SGHVS, CDR2 FNYEAQ. J was trimmed by 6 bases and V by 5 bases; bases with no gene match: 7. The CDR3 totals 14 residues. TCRdb processed the 5' RACE reads anew with MiXCR; each CDR3 protein has one entry. Of 250,000 to 350,000 distinct CDR3 sequences listed, approximately 4.5% are singletons. The chain joins TRBV7-6 to TRBJ1-1; 9 bases line up with TRBD1. This receptor was obtained from a man aged 18 to 30 who received the YFV17D yellow fever vaccine. Specimen: PBMCs, collected 15 days after the yellow fever booster vaccination. CDR3 bases: TGTGCCAGCAGCGGACAGGGGCGGACGGCTGAAGCTTTCTTT. Its translation is CASSGQGRTAEAFF.